This is a list of T cell receptor beta chains from one sample in a study of shared clonotypes between healthy human individuals. Using immunoSEQ multiplex PCR, the repertoire was profiled, and TCRdb retains in-frame clones only, with some absent. Among hundreds of thousands of clones listed, approximately 96% were seen once. Source material: naive CD8+ T cells sorted from blood. The receptors were sampled from a woman aged 30 to 39 in good health. CDR3s include the opening cysteine and the closing phenylalanine or tryptophan. D genes are given only for firm matches. Clone size appears in some rows only: once, few, many, or a class for an expanded clone.

cdr3_nt: TGTGCCAGCAGCCAAGTCCTAACAGGGGGTACGAATGAAAAACTGTTTTTT
cdr3_aa: CASSQVLTGGTNEKLFF
v_call: TRBV4-2
d_call: TRBD1
cdr3_length: 17
clone_size: once
j_call: TRBJ1-4

cdr3_nt: TGTGCCAGTAGCGGACGGGGGGCGTTTAGCAATCAGCCCCAGCATTTT
cdr3_aa: CASSGRGAFSNQPQHF
v_call: TRBV19
d_call: .
cdr3_length: 16
clone_size: .
j_call: TRBJ1-5

cdr3_nt: TGCAGCCCTAATGAACAGTCGAACACTGAAGCTTTCTTT
cdr3_aa: CSPNEQSNTEAFF
v_call: TRBV29-1
d_call: .
cdr3_length: 13
clone_size: .
j_call: TRBJ1-1

cdr3_nt: TGTGCCAGCAGTTGGGACATTACCGCAGGGCCCCAGCATTTT
cdr3_aa: CASSWDITAGPQHF
v_call: TRBV27
d_call: .
cdr3_length: 14
clone_size: .
j_call: TRBJ1-5

cdr3_nt: TGTGCCAGCAGCTTAGTGGAGTACAATGAGCAGTTCTTC
cdr3_aa: CASSLVEYNEQFF
v_call: TRBV7-6
d_call: .
cdr3_length: 13
clone_size: .
j_call: TRBJ2-1

cdr3_nt: TGTGCCAGCAGCCACAGGGCTCTACGCACCGGGGAGCTGTTTTTT
cdr3_aa: CASSHRALRTGELFF
v_call: TRBV7-6
d_call: .
cdr3_length: 15
clone_size: .
j_call: TRBJ2-2

cdr3_nt: TGTGCCAGCAGTGAGCAACAGGGGGCCAAAGGCTACGAGCAGTACTTC
cdr3_aa: CASSEQQGAKGYEQYF
v_call: TRBV2
d_call: TRBD1
cdr3_length: 16
clone_size: .
j_call: TRBJ2-7

cdr3_nt: TGTGCCAGCAGTTACGGTGCACTAGCGGACTACGAGCAGTACTTC
cdr3_aa: CASSYGALADYEQYF
v_call: TRBV6-6
d_call: TRBD2
cdr3_length: 15
clone_size: once
j_call: TRBJ2-7

cdr3_nt: TGTGCCAGCAGCCAAGAATGGGAAACGAAGTTGTTTGGTGAAGCTTTCTTT
cdr3_aa: CASSQEWETKLFGEAFF
v_call: TRBV14
d_call: .
cdr3_length: 17
clone_size: .
j_call: TRBJ1-1

cdr3_nt: TGTGCCAGCAGTTCAGCCCTGACCGCGACCTACGAGCAGTACTTC
cdr3_aa: CASSSALTATYEQYF
v_call: TRBV7-9
d_call: .
cdr3_length: 15
clone_size: .
j_call: TRBJ2-7

cdr3_nt: TGTGCCAGCAGCTTACGCCGGGACAAGAGGAACACTGAAGCTTTCTTT
cdr3_aa: CASSLRRDKRNTEAFF
v_call: TRBV5-6
d_call: .
cdr3_length: 16
clone_size: .
j_call: TRBJ1-1

cdr3_nt: TGCAGCGTTGATCCCGGCGGGAGCCCCTACAATGAGCAGTTCTTC
cdr3_aa: CSVDPGGSPYNEQFF
v_call: TRBV29-1
d_call: TRBD2
cdr3_length: 15
clone_size: .
j_call: TRBJ2-1

cdr3_nt: TGTGCCAGCAGCAGGGAAAGAGCGGATACGCAGTATTTT
cdr3_aa: CASSRERADTQYF
v_call: TRBV7-6
d_call: .
cdr3_length: 13
clone_size: .
j_call: TRBJ2-3

cdr3_nt: TGTGCCAGCAGCCCTGGACAGGGGACGAACACTGAAGCTTTCTTT
cdr3_aa: CASSPGQGTNTEAFF
v_call: TRBV5-6
d_call: TRBD1
cdr3_length: 15
clone_size: .
j_call: TRBJ1-1

cdr3_nt: TGTGCCACCTTAGCGGTCCTGAACACCGGGGAGCTGTTTTTT
cdr3_aa: CATLAVLNTGELFF
v_call: TRBV6-1
d_call: .
cdr3_length: 14
clone_size: .
j_call: TRBJ2-2

cdr3_nt: TGTGCCAGCAGTGAATCACAGGGTACCGAAGCTTTCTTT
cdr3_aa: CASSESQGTEAFF
v_call: TRBV2
d_call: .
cdr3_length: 13
clone_size: .
j_call: TRBJ1-1

cdr3_nt: TGTGCCAGCAGCTCGAAAAGCGGGAGGGCGCGCACCGGGGAGCTGTTTTTT
cdr3_aa: CASSSKSGRARTGELFF
v_call: TRBV5-5
d_call: TRBD2
cdr3_length: 17
clone_size: .
j_call: TRBJ2-2

cdr3_nt: TGTGCCAGCAGCTTAGATCTAGGTTCCTACGAGCAGTACTTC
cdr3_aa: CASSLDLGSYEQYF
v_call: TRBV11-2
d_call: .
cdr3_length: 14
clone_size: .
j_call: TRBJ2-7

cdr3_nt: TGTGCCAGCAGTGACCTGACAGGGGATCGTGTTGGCAAAAACATTCAGTACTTC
cdr3_aa: CASSDLTGDRVGKNIQYF
v_call: TRBV2
d_call: TRBD1
cdr3_length: 18
clone_size: .
j_call: TRBJ2-4

cdr3_nt: TGTGCCAGCAGCCGACTAGCGGGAGCCTACAATGAGCAGTTCTTC
cdr3_aa: CASSRLAGAYNEQFF
v_call: TRBV11-2
d_call: TRBD2
cdr3_length: 15
clone_size: .
j_call: TRBJ2-1